The source of this TCR beta chain is a study of blood T cells in healthy people across ages. A sample-barcoded 5' primer and a J-beta primer mix were used in a second PCR of roughly 6 to 11 cycles. TCRdb re-derived calls from the 5' RACE reads in MiXCR, one entry per CDR3 protein. The sample lists over a million distinct CDR3 sequences, 59% seen once, with 6.5% to 8% in the top ten. This CDR3 is built from 17 residues. Looked up from germline, CDR1 is SEHNR and CDR2 is FQNEAQ (reference sequence). Russia was home to the donors, healthy Caucasian individuals aged roughly 6 to 90. Each donor gave ten milliliters of peripheral blood.

The chain combines TRBV7-9 with TRBJ2-1; 11 nucleotides align to TRBD2. Judging by the DNA end, TRBJ2-7 fits better; the J call may be wrong. What was sequenced was blood. The TCR comes from a man aged 18 to 30 in good health. DNA of the CDR3: TGTGCCAGCAGCCCTCCCCAAATAGCGGGAGGGAACAATGAGCAGTACTTC. Translating it yields CASSPPQIAGGNNEQYF.